This TCR beta chain was identified during a study of T cell repertoires in cytomegalovirus infection (dated by TCRdb to the late 2010s). Describing the broader study: The HLA type of each donor mattered for the analysis, because public TCR beta signatures pointed to carriage of CMV infection along with the matching HLA type.

Study-level results and caveats: In both this cohort and an independent roughly 350-donor cohort, the cumulative frequency of public TCR beta family members distinguished carriers of CMV infection plus the relevant HLA type. In the ex vivo response, HLA-C-restricted CMV-specific TCR beta clonotypes were dominant, and in two of eight donors the single most frequent clonotype came from this HLA-C-restricted group.

The reads were generated on an Illumina HiSeq 1500. TCRdb applied fastp at Q25 and MiXCR to the public reads, then kept only in-frame beta chains. Each CDR3 protein gets just one entry, which takes the most common genes and DNA from the rows behind it. This sample lists 250,000 to 300,000 distinct CDR3 sequences; around 15% were detected once. The ten largest make up over 40% of the sample. Taken from the germline V gene, the CDR1 and CDR2 loops are MNHEY and SVGEGT. V loses 2 bases of germline sequence and J loses 6 bases, and the interval between the two ends is 14 bases. The CDR3 numbers 14 residues from cysteine through phenylalanine. Of all the DNA, just the CDR3 is kept, 42 bases in frame from base 1. Remarks on this clonotype: This clone's antigen is unknown. No base quality values were provided; no much bigger clone lies one nucleotide off.

The sequence came from a human donor in good health (CMV status not recorded). Some clones in this sample may be carry-over from other donors' samples. The sequence joins TRBV6-2 or TRBV6-3 to TRBJ2-7; 5 matching bases give a weak D call of TRBD2. The sample comprised CD8+ T cells from PBMCs. The CDR3 loop reads CASSYLQRASEQYF. The nucleotides are TGTGCCAGCAGTTACCTACAGAGGGCCTCCGAGCAGTACTTC.